The 29 T cell receptor beta chains below come from one sample, sequenced in a study of graft-versus-host responses after intestinal transplantation. TCRdb's copy holds only in-frame clones and misses some; the assay was immunoSEQ multiplex PCR. Of 35,000 to 45,000 clones in the sample, approximately 95% were seen once. The sequencing used PBMCs, collected approximately 740 days after intestinal transplantation. These receptors were collected from a human patient who received an intestinal transplant, so some T cells may come from the graft donor.

The chain employs TRBV28 and TRBJ2-2; unclear D gene. The CDR3 runs 18 residues. The germline V gene has CDR1 MDHEN and CDR2 SYDVKM. V shed 2 bases and J shed 3 bases, with 19 bases lying between them. CDR3 protein: CASSLPPDHRWYTGELFF. CDR3 DNA: TGTGCCAGCAGTTTACCCCCTGATCATAGGTGGTACACCGGGGAGCTGTTTTTT.

The V and J genes are TRBV2 and TRBJ2-5; 7 bases map to TRBD1. The CDR3 runs 13 residues. The V gene end was trimmed by 11 bases and the J gene end by 0 bases; junction bases not matched to a gene: 6. Germline V lookup: CDR1 SNHLY, CDR2 FYNNEI. CDR3 protein: CAGQELYQETQYF. DNA of the CDR3: TGTGCCGGACAGGAGCTGTACCAAGAGACCCAGTACTTC.

The chain employs TRBV7-3 and TRBJ2-3; D is unclear. The CDR3 sequence is 13 residues long. The V end was cut by 8 bases, the J end by 2 bases, with 11 bases between. Per the germline V gene, CDR1 is SGHTA and CDR2 is FQGTGA. This CDR3 reads CASGDLSTDTQYF. The CDR3 nucleotides are TGTGCCAGCGGCGATCTCTCCACAGATACGCAGTATTTT.

The rearrangement uses TRBV2 and TRBJ2-6; no reliable D call. The length of the CDR3 is 15 residues. The V gene lost 3 bases and the J gene lost 4 bases, with 10 bases spanning the gap. Germline V gives CDR1 SNHLY, CDR2 FYNNEI. In DNA form, the CDR3 reads TGTGCCAGCAGTGATAACGGTTCCGGGGCCAACGTCCTGACTTTC. Its translation: CASSDNGSGANVLTF. Filled out from reference TRBV2 and TRBJ2-6, the complete variable domain reads EPEVTQTPSHQVTQMGQEVILRCVPISNHLYFYWYRQILGQKVEFLVSFYNNEISEKSEIFDDQFSVERPDGSNFTLKIRSTKLEDSAMYFCASSDNGSGANVLTFGAGSRLTVL.

V usage is TRBV9 and J usage is TRBJ2-3; maybe TRBD2 (6 bases). This CDR3 region has 17 residues. V lost 0 bases and J 6 bases, leaving 20 bases between the germline ends. Germline CDR1 reads SGDLS; CDR2 reads YYNGEE. CDR3 sequence: CASSVATRLEKSDTQYF. The CDR3 nucleotides read TGTGCCAGCAGCGTAGCTACGCGACTAGAAAAGTCGGATACGCAGTATTTT.

The chain carries TRBV2 and TRBJ2-3; 8 bases agree with TRBD1. The germline gives CDR1 SNHLY, CDR2 FYNNEI. This CDR3 has 15 residues. The V segment lost 6 bases and the J segment 5 bases; nucleotides outside the gene matches: 10. The CDR3: CASSVGQGTGDTQYF. DNA of the CDR3: TGTGCCAGCAGCGTTGGACAGGGAACTGGAGATACGCAGTATTTT.

A single count supports this clone. The chain links TRBV11-2 to TRBJ2-5, with D perhaps matching TRBD1 or TRBD2 (6 bases each). There are 15 residues in the CDR3. Germline loops: CDR1 SGHAT, CDR2 FQNNGV. V was cut by 6 bases and J by 5 bases, with 19 bases left in between. This CDR3 reads CASSRLQGRGETQYF. Written as DNA, the CDR3 is TGTGCCAGCAGTCGTTTACAGGGACGGGGGGAGACCCAGTACTTC.

The rearrangement uses TRBV27 and TRBJ2-6; D gene unclear. The ends were cut back, 7 bases at V and 0 bases at J, with 10 bases in the middle. CDR3 length: 15 residues. The germline V gene encodes CDR1 MNHEY and CDR2 SMNVEV (reference sequence). CDR3 DNA sequence: TGTGCCAGCACCTTGCGGAACTCTGGGGCCAACGTCCTGACTTTC. Protein product: CASTLRNSGANVLTF.

The chain joins TRBV27 to TRBJ1-4; D is possibly TRBD1 (5 bases). Germline values: CDR1 MNHEY, CDR2 SMNVEV (reference sequence). The V end was cut by 0 bases, the J end by 8 bases, with 13 bases between. CDR3 length: 15 residues. The CDR3 nucleotides read TGTGCCAGCAGTTTATCTATGGGGGGGGGAGAAAAACTGTTTTTT. It encodes CASSLSMGGGEKLFF.

The genes are TRBV27 and TRBJ1-1; 7 bases map to TRBD1. Unmatched junction bases numbered 15, after V lost 2 bases and J lost 0 bases. Germline V gene data show CDR1 as MNHEY and CDR2 as SMNVEV (reference sequence). The length of the CDR3 is 19 residues. The CDR3 reads CASSLTPDRVGGMNTEAFF. For the CDR3, the DNA is TGTGCCAGCAGTTTAACCCCCGACAGGGTTGGGGGTATGAACACTGAAGCTTTCTTT.

J is TRBJ2-7 and V is TRBV2; perhaps TRBD2 as D (6 bases). The length of the CDR3 is 17 residues. Germline V CDR1 and CDR2: SNHLY, FYNNEI. V lost 8 bases to trimming and J lost 3 bases, with 26 bases between them. CDR3 region: CASLGLVLGHFYYEQYF. The CDR3 nucleotides are TGTGCCAGCCTGGGACTCGTGCTGGGTCACTTCTACTACGAGCAGTACTTC. The full variable domain, in which reference TRBV2 and TRBJ2-7 provide the parts outside the CDR3, is EPEVTQTPSHQVTQMGQEVILRCVPISNHLYFYWYRQILGQKVEFLVSFYNNEISEKSEIFDDQFSVERPDGSNFTLKIRSTKLEDSAMYFCASLGLVLGHFYYEQYFGPGTRLTVT.

This sequence joins TRBV7-7 and TRBJ2-5; TRBD2 is a possible D gene (6 bases). Germline-derived CDR1 and CDR2 are SSHAT and FNYEAQ (reference sequence). Trimming cost V 1 base and J 2 bases, with 8 bases left between them. This CDR3 spans 14 amino acids. CDR3 sequence reads: CASSLGGVQETQYF. The DNA of the CDR3 is TGTGCCAGCAGCTTAGGGGGGGTACAAGAGACCCAGTACTTC.

This rearrangement joins TRBV6-6 to TRBJ1-2; the D is unclear. Trimming removed 8 bases from V and 9 bases from J, with 19 bases in between. The CDR3 is 13 amino acids. CDR1 MNHNY and CDR2 SVGAGI come from the germline V gene (reference sequence). The CDR3 bases are TGTGCCAGCCTTTCCGGGCCTTTGGAAAGCTACACCTTC. Its protein is CASLSGPLESYTF.

The chain combines TRBV11-2 with TRBJ1-2; tentatively, D is TRBD1 (5 bases). V was cut by 5 bases and J by 1 base, with 20 bases left in between. CDR3 length equals 17 residues. CDR1 SGHAT and CDR2 FQNNGV come from the germline V gene. Written as DNA, the CDR3 is TGTGCCAGCAGCCAAGGCAGGGTCCCAGATAATAACTATGGCTACACCTTC. Translating gives CASSQGRVPDNNYGYTF.

The rearrangement joins TRBV6-5 to TRBJ1-2; maybe TRBD1 (5 bases). Trimming removed 6 bases at V and 4 bases at J, with 12 bases between. The CDR3 loop spans 13 amino acids. Germline CDR1 is MNHEY and CDR2 is SVGAGI. DNA of the CDR3: TGTGCCAGCAGGTCGGGGGTCGGCTATGGCTACACCTTC. Translating gives CASRSGVGYGYTF.

This chain uses TRBV30 with TRBJ1-5, with 7 bases lining up with TRBD1. The V gene's germline CDR1 is GTSNPN and CDR2 SVGIG (reference sequence). The CDR3 totals 12 residues. The V gene end was trimmed by 8 bases and the J gene end by 4 bases; junction bases not matched to a gene: 5. The DNA for the CDR3 is TGTGCCGGTACACAGGGGAATCAGCCCCAGCATTTT. It encodes CAGTQGNQPQHF.

The rearrangement links TRBV7-6 to TRBJ1-1; TRBD1 is a possible D gene (6 bases). This CDR3 spans 15 amino acids. The V end was cut by 1 base, the J end by 1 base, with 10 bases between. In germline, CDR1 is SGHVS, CDR2 FNYEAQ. CDR3 region: CASSLGPGQNTEAFF. The CDR3 nucleotides are TGTGCCAGCAGCTTAGGGCCGGGACAGAACACTGAAGCTTTCTTT. Looking up the rest from reference TRBV7-6 and TRBJ1-1 gives the full variable domain: GAGVSQSPRYKVTKRGQDVALRCDPISGHVSLYWYRQALGQGPEFLTYFNYEAQQDKSGLPNDRFSAERPEGSISTLTIQRTEQRDSAMYRCASSLGPGQNTEAFFGQGTRLTVV.

This chain connects TRBV6-6 to TRBJ2-7; weak D call: TRBD1 (6 bases). V shed 6 bases and J shed 3 bases, with 12 bases lying between them. The CDR3 sequence is 13 residues long. The germline V gene has CDR1 MNHNY and CDR2 SVGAGI (reference sequence). The CDR3 nucleotides are TGTGCCAGCAGCTCTGACAGGCTCTACGAGCAGTACTTC. This codes for CASSSDRLYEQYF.

The chain uses TRBV6-1 and TRBJ2-1; D is unresolved. CDR3 length: 12 amino acids. CDR1 MNHNS and CDR2 SASEGT come from the germline V gene. V gave up 3 bases and J gave up 3 bases, with 3 bases separating them. CDR3 DNA: TGTGCCAGCAGTGACAGCTACAATGAGCAGTTCTTC. It is translated as CASSDSYNEQFF.

The chain's CDR3 is CASSASQINEQFF. DNA of the CDR3: TGTGCCAGCAGCGCCTCCCAGATCAATGAGCAGTTCTTC. This rearrangement joins TRBV9 to TRBJ2-1; no clear D. V lost 3 bases and J 6 bases, leaving 10 bases between the germline ends. The CDR3 has 13 residues. Germline assignment: CDR1 SGDLS and CDR2 YYNGEE.

This rearrangement joins TRBV2 to TRBJ2-7; tentatively, D is TRBD2 (6 bases). Trimming left V 7 bases short and J 3 bases short, with 13 bases between. Germline V gene lookup returns CDR1 SNHLY and CDR2 FYNNEI. The length of the CDR3 is 13 residues. The CDR3 DNA sequence: TGTGCCAGCATGGAGGGCGAGGGCTACGAGCAGTACTTC. Translation: CASMEGEGYEQYF.

V gene TRBV5-6 combines with J gene TRBJ1-6; unclear D gene. V shed 4 bases and J shed 1 base, with 12 bases lying between them. The germline gives CDR1 SGHDT, CDR2 YYEEEE. CDR3 length: 16 amino acids. The CDR3 loop reads CASSPRRGSYNSPLHF. As DNA, the CDR3 is TGTGCCAGCAGCCCTAGAAGAGGGTCCTATAATTCACCCCTCCACTTT.

The V call is TRBV28, the J call TRBJ2-5; 11 bases agree with TRBD1. This CDR3 is 17 amino acids long. Germline trimming cut 3 bases from V and 1 base from J; bases unmatched to any gene: 7. Germline CDR1 and CDR2: MDHEN and SYDVKM. This chain's CDR3 is CASSFPSGTGGQETQYF. The CDR3 DNA follows: TGTGCCAGCAGTTTCCCATCCGGGACAGGGGGCCAAGAGACCCAGTACTTC.

This clone was counted a single time. This rearrangement joins TRBV7-9 to TRBJ2-7, with D possibly being TRBD1 (6 bases). The V end was cut by 7 bases, the J end by 0 bases, with 13 bases between. This CDR3 has 14 residues. Germline V gene data show CDR1 as SEHNR and CDR2 as FQNEAQ (reference sequence). The CDR3 DNA follows: TGTGCCAGCACTCTGGGACAAAGCTCCTACGAGCAGTACTTC. This sequence encodes CASTLGQSSYEQYF.

This chain links TRBV29-1 with TRBJ1-2, with D possibly TRBD1 on 5 matching bases. Trimming took off 7 bases at V and 7 bases at J, with 19 bases between the two ends. Germline V gene data show CDR1 as SQVTM and CDR2 as ANQGSEA. This CDR3 comprises 13 residues. The CDR3 spells CSERDAPSPGYTF. CDR3 DNA: TGCAGCGAAAGGGACGCCCCCAGTCCTGGCTACACCTTC. Filled out from reference TRBV29-1 and TRBJ1-2, the complete variable domain reads SAVISQKPSRDICQRGTSLTIQCQVDSQVTMMFWYRQQPGQSLTLIATANQGSEATYESGFVIDKFPISRPNLTFSTLTVSNMSPEDSSIYLCSERDAPSPGYTFGSGTRLTVV.

This clone appeared once. The rearrangement links TRBV5-4 to TRBJ2-3; 7 nucleotides agree with TRBD2. After removal of 4 bases from V and 0 bases from J, the junction contained 8 bases not matched to a gene. CDR3 size: 16 residues. CDR1 is SGHNT, CDR2 YYREEE, per germline (reference sequence). The DNA for the CDR3 is TGTGCCAGCAGCCCGGGGTCTAGCGGTAGCACAGATACGCAGTATTTT. It encodes CASSPGSSGSTDTQYF. Drawing the rest from reference TRBV5-4 and TRBJ2-3, the complete variable domain is ETGVTQSPTHLIKTRGQQVTLRCSSQSGHNTVSWYQQALGQGPQFIFQYYREEENGRGNFPPRFSGLQFPNYSSELNVNALELDDSALYLCASSPGSSGSTDTQYFGPGTRLTVL.

The chain joins TRBV4-1 to TRBJ1-3, with D hard to call. The ends were cut back, 2 bases at V and 0 bases at J, with 8 bases in the middle. The length of the CDR3 is 15 residues. The germline V gene has CDR1 MGHRA and CDR2 YSYEKL. CDR3 in amino acids: CASSQYMSSGNTIYF. For the CDR3, the DNA is TGCGCCAGCAGCCAATATATGAGCTCTGGAAACACCATATATTTT.

The chain uses TRBV10-2 and TRBJ2-1; no clear D gene. Trimming took 0 bases from V and 3 from J, leaving 0 bases between them. The CDR3 runs to 12 residues. Germline CDR1 reads WSHSY; CDR2 reads SAAADI. CDR3 bases: TGCGCCAGCAGTGAGTCCTACAATGAGCAGTTCTTC. Translating it yields CASSESYNEQFF.

The rearrangement uses TRBV11-3 and TRBJ2-2; 7 positions match TRBD1. This CDR3 spans 16 amino acids. V gave up 0 bases and J gave up 4 bases; unmatched junction bases: 5. Looked up from germline, CDR1 is SGHNT and CDR2 is YENEEA. The CDR3 sequence: CASSLDDRVGTGELFF. The CDR3 nucleotides are TGTGCCAGCAGCTTAGATGACAGGGTGGGCACCGGGGAGCTGTTTTTT.